These T cell receptor beta chains were read from a single sample in a study of human T cells and chemical hapten exposure. TCRdb reanalysed the RACE reads using MiXCR and keeps one entry per CDR3 protein. The repertoire holds tens of thousands of distinct CDR3 sequences, approximately 10% seen once, with approximately 2.2% in the top ten. The sample was whole blood, taken in connection with sensitization to the hapten diphenylcyclopropenone (DPC). These receptors originate from a man between 35 and 55 years old with alopecia areata. Some clones in this sample may be carry-over from other donors' samples. CDR3s include the opening cysteine and the closing phenylalanine or tryptophan. Each record gives: CDR3 protein, CDR3 DNA, D gene, V gene, J gene, clone size. The D gene is left open where the match is weak. Only some rows state a clone size, as once, few, many or a class for expanded clones.

CDR3: CAISDGLAGGPDEQYF
DNA: TGTGCCATCAGTGACGGACTAGCGGGAGGGCCGGACGAGCAGTACTTC
D: TRBD2
V: TRBV10-3
J: TRBJ2-7
size: .

CDR3: CASSLLGGGVRTGELFF
DNA: TGTGCCAGCAGTTTATTAGGGGGGGGCGTGCGCACCGGGGAGCTGTTTTTT
D: .
V: TRBV27
J: TRBJ2-2
size: few

CDR3: CASSSGTGWETQYF
DNA: TGTGCCAGCAGCTCGGGGACAGGGTGGGAGACCCAGTACTTC
D: TRBD1
V: TRBV7-2
J: TRBJ2-5
size: few

CDR3: CASSVYPTYEQYF
DNA: TGTGCCAGCAGTGTTTATCCGACCTACGAGCAGTACTTC
D: .
V: TRBV27
J: TRBJ2-7
size: few

CDR3: CSVVVGLAGAFNEQFF
DNA: TGCAGCGTTGTTGTCGGACTAGCGGGAGCGTTCAATGAGCAGTTCTTC
D: TRBD2
V: TRBV29-1
J: TRBJ2-1
size: few

CDR3: CASSLFQGGNQPQHF
DNA: TGTGCCAGCAGTTTATTCCAGGGGGGCAATCAGCCCCAGCATTTT
D: TRBD1
V: TRBV12-3/TRBV12-4
J: TRBJ1-5
size: many

CDR3: CASSLQTYEQYF
DNA: TGTGCCAGCAGCCTACAGACGTACGAGCAGTACTTC
D: .
V: TRBV3-1
J: TRBJ2-7
size: .

CDR3: CASSVGASGNLETQYF
DNA: TGTGCCAGCAGCGTAGGGGCTAGCGGGAACCTCGAGACCCAGTACTTC
D: TRBD2
V: TRBV9
J: TRBJ2-5
size: few

CDR3: CASSLALLLHNEQFF
DNA: TGTGCCAGCAGCTTAGCACTCCTACTGCACAATGAGCAGTTCTTC
D: .
V: TRBV7-9
J: TRBJ2-1
size: .

CDR3: CASSSPGTSGLKLAYEQYF
DNA: TGTGCCAGCAGTTCACCCGGGACTAGCGGACTGAAATTGGCTTACGAGCAGTACTTC
D: TRBD2
V: TRBV28
J: TRBJ2-7
size: few

CDR3: CASSLARLAGVHGELFF
DNA: TGTGCCAGCAGCTTAGCGCGACTAGCGGGAGTTCACGGGGAGCTGTTTTTT
D: TRBD2
V: TRBV7-2
J: TRBJ2-2
size: .

CDR3: CASSTRPTDTQYF
DNA: TGTGCCAGCAGCACTAGACCCACAGATACGCAGTATTTT
D: .
V: TRBV7-3
J: TRBJ2-3
size: many

CDR3: CSARTSGRYEQYF
DNA: TGCAGTGCTCGAACTAGCGGGAGATACGAGCAGTACTTC
D: TRBD2
V: TRBV20-1
J: TRBJ2-7
size: .

CDR3: CSVETGNPGELFF
DNA: TGCAGCGTTGAAACAGGGAATCCCGGGGAGCTGTTTTTT
D: .
V: TRBV29-1
J: TRBJ2-2
size: many

CDR3: CASSDNNRVSEAFF
DNA: TGTGCCAGCAGTGACAACAACAGGGTCTCCGAAGCTTTCTTT
D: .
V: TRBV6-6
J: TRBJ1-1
size: few

CDR3: CASRMGGSENTEAFF
DNA: TGTGCCAGCAGAATGGGGGGATCGGAGAACACTGAAGCTTTCTTT
D: .
V: TRBV7-9
J: TRBJ1-1
size: many

CDR3: CASSYEGQGNGYTF
DNA: TGTGCCAGCAGCTACGAAGGACAGGGGAATGGCTACACCTTC
D: TRBD1
V: TRBV7-9
J: TRBJ1-2
size: .

CDR3: CASMVTSGSEQFF
DNA: TGTGCCAGTATGGTGACTAGCGGGTCCGAGCAGTTCTTC
D: TRBD2
V: TRBV19
J: TRBJ2-1
size: few

CDR3: CSARSEGYYGYTF
DNA: TGCAGTGCTAGGAGTGAGGGATACTATGGCTACACCTTC
D: .
V: TRBV20-1
J: TRBJ1-2
size: many

CDR3: CAITGQGAHEQYF
DNA: TGTGCCATCACAGGACAGGGGGCCCACGAGCAGTACTTC
D: TRBD1
V: TRBV10-3
J: TRBJ2-7
size: many